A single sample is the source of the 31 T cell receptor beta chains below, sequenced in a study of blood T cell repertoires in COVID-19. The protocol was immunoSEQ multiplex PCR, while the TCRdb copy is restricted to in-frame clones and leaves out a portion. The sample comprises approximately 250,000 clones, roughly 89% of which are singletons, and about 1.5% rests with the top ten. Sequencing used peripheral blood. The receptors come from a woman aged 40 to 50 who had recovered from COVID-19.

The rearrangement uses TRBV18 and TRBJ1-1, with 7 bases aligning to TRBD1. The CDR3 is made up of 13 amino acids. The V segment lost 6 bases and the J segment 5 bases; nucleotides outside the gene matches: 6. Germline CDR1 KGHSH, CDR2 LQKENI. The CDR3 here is CASSLTGDTEAFF. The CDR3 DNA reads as TGTGCCAGCTCCCTCACAGGGGATACTGAAGCTTTCTTT.

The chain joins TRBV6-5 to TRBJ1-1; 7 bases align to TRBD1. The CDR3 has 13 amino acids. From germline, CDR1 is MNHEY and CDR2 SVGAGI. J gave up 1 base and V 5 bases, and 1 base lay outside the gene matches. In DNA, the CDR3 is TGTGCCAGCAGTCGGACAGGGAACACTGAAGCTTTCTTT. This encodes CASSRTGNTEAFF.

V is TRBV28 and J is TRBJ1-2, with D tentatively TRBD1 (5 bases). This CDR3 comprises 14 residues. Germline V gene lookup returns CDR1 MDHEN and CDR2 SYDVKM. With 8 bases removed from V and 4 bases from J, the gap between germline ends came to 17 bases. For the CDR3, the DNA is TGTGCCAGCCAAACGCTGGGCGGGGGCTATGGCTACACCTTC. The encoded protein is CASQTLGGGYGYTF.

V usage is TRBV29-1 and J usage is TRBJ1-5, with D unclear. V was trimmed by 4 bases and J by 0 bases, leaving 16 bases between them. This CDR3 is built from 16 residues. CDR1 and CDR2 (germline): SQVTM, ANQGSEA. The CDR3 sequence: CSVALPRGYSNQPQHF. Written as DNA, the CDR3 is TGCAGCGTTGCACTCCCCCGGGGTTATAGCAATCAGCCCCAGCATTTT.

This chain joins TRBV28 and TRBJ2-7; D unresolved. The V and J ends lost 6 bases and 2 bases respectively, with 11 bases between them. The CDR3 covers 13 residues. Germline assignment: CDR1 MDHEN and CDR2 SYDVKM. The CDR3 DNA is TGTGCCAGCAGCAAAAGCTCCACCTACGAGCAGTACTTC. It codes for CASSKSSTYEQYF.

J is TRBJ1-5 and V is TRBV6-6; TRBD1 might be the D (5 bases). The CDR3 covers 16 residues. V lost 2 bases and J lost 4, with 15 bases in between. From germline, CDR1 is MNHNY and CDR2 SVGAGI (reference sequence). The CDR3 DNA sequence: TGTGCCAGCAGTTACATTAACCAGGGTAGTAATCAGCCCCAGCATTTT. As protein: CASSYINQGSNQPQHF.

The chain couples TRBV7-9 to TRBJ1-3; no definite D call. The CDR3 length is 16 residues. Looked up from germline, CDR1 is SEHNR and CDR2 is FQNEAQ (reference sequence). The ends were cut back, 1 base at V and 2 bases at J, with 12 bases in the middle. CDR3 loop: CASSLERDGTGNTIYF. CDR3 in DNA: TGTGCCAGCAGCTTAGAGAGGGATGGAACTGGAAACACCATATATTTT. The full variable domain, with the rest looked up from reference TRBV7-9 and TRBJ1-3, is DTGVSQNPRHKITKRGQNVTFRCDPISEHNRLYWYRQTLGQGPEFLTYFQNEAQLEKSRLLSDRFSAERPKGSFSTLEIQRTEQGDSAMYLCASSLERDGTGNTIYFGEGSWLTVV.

CDR3 in amino acids: CASSLGATGSQETQYF. The CDR3 nucleotides read TGCGCCAGCAGCTTGGGGGCGACAGGGTCCCAAGAGACCCAGTACTTC. This chain uses TRBV5-1 with TRBJ2-5; 7 bases map to TRBD1. Germline assignment: CDR1 SGHRS and CDR2 YFSETQ. Germline trimming cut 0 bases from V and 1 base from J; bases unmatched to any gene: 6. The CDR3 sequence is 16 residues long.

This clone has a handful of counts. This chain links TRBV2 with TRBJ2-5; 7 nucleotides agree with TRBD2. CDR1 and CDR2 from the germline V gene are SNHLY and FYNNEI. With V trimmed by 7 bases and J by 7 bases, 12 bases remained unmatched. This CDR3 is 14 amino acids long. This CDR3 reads CASNMGLPVGTQYF. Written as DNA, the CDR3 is TGTGCCAGCAACATGGGACTACCGGTGGGGACCCAGTACTTC.

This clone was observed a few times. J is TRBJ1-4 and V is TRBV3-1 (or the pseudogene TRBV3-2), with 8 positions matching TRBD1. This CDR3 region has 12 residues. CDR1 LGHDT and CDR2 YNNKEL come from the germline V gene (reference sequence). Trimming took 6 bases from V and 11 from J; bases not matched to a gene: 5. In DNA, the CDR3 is TGTGCCAGCAGACCACAGGGGGGCAAACTGTTTTTT. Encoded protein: CASRPQGGKLFF.

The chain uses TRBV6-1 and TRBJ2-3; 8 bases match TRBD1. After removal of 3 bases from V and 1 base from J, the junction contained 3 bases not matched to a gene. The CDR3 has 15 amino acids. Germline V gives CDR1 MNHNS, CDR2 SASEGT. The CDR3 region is CASSDPGQGTDTQYF. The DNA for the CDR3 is TGTGCCAGCAGTGACCCGGGACAGGGCACAGATACGCAGTATTTT.

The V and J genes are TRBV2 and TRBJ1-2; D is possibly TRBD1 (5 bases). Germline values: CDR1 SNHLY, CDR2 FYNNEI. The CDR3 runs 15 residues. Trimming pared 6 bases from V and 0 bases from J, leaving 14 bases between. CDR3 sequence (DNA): TGTGCCAGCAGGGAGCTCAGGGCTCCTAACTATGGCTACACCTTC. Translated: CASRELRAPNYGYTF.

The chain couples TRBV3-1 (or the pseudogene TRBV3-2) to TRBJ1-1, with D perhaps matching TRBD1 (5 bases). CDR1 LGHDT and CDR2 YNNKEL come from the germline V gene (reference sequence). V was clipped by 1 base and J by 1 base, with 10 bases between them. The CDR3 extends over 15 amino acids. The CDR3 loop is CASSQGQWENTEAFF. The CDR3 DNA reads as TGTGCCAGCAGCCAAGGACAGTGGGAGAACACTGAAGCTTTCTTT.

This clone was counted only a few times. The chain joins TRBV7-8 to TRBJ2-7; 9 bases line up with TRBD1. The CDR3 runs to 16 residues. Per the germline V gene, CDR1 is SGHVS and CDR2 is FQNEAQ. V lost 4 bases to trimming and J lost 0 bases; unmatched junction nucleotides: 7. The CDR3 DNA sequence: TGTGCCAGCAGCTCCCTGGGGGACAGGGACTCCTACGAGCAGTACTTC. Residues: CASSSLGDRDSYEQYF.

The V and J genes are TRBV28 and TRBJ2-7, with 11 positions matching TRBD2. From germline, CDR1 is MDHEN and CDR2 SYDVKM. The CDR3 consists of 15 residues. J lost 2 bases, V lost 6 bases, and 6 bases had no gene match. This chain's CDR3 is CASSGSGGAPYEQYF. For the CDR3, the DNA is TGTGCCAGCAGCGGTAGCGGGGGGGCCCCCTACGAGCAGTACTTC.

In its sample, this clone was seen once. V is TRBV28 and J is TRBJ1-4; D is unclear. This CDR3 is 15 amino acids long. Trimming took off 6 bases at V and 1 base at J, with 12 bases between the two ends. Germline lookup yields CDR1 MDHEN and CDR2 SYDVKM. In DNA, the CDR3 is TGTGCCAGCAGAGAAAGGACTATAACTAATGAAAAACTGTTTTTT. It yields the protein CASRERTITNEKLFF.

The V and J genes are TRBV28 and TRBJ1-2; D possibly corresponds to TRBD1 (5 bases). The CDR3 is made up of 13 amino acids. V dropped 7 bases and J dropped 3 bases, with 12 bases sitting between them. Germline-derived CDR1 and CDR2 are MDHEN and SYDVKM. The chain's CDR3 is CASTGGVDYGYTF. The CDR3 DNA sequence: TGTGCCAGCACCGGAGGGGTTGACTATGGCTACACCTTC.

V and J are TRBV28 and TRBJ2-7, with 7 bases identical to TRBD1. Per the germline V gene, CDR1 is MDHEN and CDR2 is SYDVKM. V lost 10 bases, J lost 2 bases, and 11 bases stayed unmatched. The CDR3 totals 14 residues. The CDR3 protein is CANPPGTEAYEQYF. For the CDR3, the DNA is TGTGCCAACCCTCCCGGGACAGAGGCCTACGAGCAGTACTTC.

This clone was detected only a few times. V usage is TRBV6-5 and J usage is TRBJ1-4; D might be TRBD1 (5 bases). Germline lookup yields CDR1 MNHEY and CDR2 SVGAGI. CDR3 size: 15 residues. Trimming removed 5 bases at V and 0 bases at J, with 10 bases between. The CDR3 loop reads CASSRQPSTNEKLFF. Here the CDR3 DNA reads TGTGCCAGCAGTCGACAGCCTTCAACTAATGAAAAACTGTTTTTT.

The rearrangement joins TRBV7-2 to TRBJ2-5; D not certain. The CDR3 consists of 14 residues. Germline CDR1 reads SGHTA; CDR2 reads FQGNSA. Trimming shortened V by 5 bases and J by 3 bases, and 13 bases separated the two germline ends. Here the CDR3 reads CASSPFGTKETQYF. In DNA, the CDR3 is TGTGCCAGCAGCCCGTTCGGAACTAAAGAGACCCAGTACTTC.

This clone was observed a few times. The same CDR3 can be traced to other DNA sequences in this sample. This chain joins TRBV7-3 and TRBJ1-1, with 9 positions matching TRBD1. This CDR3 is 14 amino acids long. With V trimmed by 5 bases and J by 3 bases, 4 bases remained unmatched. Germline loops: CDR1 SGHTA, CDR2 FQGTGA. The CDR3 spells CASSLTGGDTEAFF. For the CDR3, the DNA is TGTGCCAGCAGCCTGACAGGGGGAGACACTGAAGCTTTCTTT.

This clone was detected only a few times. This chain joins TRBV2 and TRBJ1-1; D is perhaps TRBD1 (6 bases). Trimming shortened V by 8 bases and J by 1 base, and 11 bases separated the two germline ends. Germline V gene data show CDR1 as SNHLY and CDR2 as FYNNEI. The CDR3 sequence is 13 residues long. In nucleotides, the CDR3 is TGTGCCAGCGAGGACAGAAAGAACACTGAAGCTTTCTTT. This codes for CASEDRKNTEAFF.

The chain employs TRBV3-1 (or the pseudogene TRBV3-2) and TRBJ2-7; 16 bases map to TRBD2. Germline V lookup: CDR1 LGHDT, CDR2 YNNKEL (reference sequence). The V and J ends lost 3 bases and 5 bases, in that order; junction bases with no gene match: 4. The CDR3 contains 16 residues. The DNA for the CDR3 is TGTGCCAGCAGCCAGGGACTAGCGGGGGGGCTTAACGAGCAGTACTTC. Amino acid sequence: CASSQGLAGGLNEQYF.

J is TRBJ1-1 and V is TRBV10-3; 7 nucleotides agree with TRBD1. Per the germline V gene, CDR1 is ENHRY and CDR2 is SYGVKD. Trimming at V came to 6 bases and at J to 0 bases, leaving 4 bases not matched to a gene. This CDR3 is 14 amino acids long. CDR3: CAISNRGLNTEAFF. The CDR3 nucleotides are TGTGCCATCAGCAACAGGGGATTGAACACTGAAGCTTTCTTT.

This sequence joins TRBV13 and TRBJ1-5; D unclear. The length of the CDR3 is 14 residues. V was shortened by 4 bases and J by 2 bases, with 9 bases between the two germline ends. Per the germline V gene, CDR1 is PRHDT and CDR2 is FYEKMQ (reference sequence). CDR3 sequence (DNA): TGTGCCAGCAGCTCAGGACTTGGCAATCAGCCCCAGCATTTT. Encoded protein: CASSSGLGNQPQHF.

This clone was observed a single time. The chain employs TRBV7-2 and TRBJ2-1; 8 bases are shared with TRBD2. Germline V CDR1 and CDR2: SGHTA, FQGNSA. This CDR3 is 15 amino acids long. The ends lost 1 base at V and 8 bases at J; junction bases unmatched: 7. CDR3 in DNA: TGTGCCAGCAGCTTAGATGCGGGGGGCTGGTATGAGCAGTTCTTC. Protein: CASSLDAGGWYEQFF.

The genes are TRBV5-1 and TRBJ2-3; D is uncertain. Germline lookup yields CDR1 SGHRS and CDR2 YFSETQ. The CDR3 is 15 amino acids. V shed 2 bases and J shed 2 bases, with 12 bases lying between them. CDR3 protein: CASSLGVGVTDTQYF. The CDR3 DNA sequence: TGCGCCAGCAGCTTAGGCGTCGGAGTCACAGATACGCAGTATTTT.

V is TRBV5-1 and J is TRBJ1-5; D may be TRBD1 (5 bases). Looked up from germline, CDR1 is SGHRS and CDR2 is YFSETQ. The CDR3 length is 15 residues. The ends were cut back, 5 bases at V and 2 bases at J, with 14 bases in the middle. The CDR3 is CASRWGPEGNQPQHF. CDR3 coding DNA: TGCGCCAGCAGGTGGGGCCCCGAAGGCAATCAGCCCCAGCATTTT.

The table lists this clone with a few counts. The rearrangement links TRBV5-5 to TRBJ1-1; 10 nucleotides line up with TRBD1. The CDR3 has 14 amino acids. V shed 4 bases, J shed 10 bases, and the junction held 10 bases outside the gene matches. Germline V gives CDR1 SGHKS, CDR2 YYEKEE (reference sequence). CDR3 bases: TGTGCCAGCAGCGTGTCCGGGACAGGGGAATCAGCTTTCTTT. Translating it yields CASSVSGTGESAFF.

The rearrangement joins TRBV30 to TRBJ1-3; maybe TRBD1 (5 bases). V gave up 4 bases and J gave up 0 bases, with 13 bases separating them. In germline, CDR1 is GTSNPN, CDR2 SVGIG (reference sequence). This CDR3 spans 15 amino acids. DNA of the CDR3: TGTGCCTGGACATATGGGGCCCACTCTGGAAACACCATATATTTT. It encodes CAWTYGAHSGNTIYF.

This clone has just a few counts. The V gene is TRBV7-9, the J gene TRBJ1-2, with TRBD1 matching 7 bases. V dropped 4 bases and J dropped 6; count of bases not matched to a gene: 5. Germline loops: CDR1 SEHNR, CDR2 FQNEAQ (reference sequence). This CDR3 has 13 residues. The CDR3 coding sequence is TGTGCCAGCAGCTCACAGGGGCCCGATGGCTACACCTTC. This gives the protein CASSSQGPDGYTF.